This T cell receptor beta chain was captured in a study of blood T cell repertoires in COVID-19. Study at large: T cells, B-cell-depleted T cells, or PBMCs provided the cDNA or gDNA that served as material.

The J segment lost 8 bases and the V segment lost 6 bases, leaving 1 base of the junction unmatched. The CDR3 contains 13 residues. In the original analysis: Cell counts per sample came from amplifying reference gene primers. Profiled with immunoSEQ multiplex PCR; TCRdb holds only in-frame clones, not every one. That table furnishes V, J and clone size, whereas the DNA furnished D and trimming. The sample contains 150,000 to 200,000 clones, approximately 83% of which appear only once. Researchers sorted participants into cohorts using their self-reported clinical history. The gene calls are TRBV12-3 or TRBV12-4 and TRBJ1-6, with 10 bases lining up with TRBD1. The specimen was PBMCs or T cells enriched from blood (not recorded which). This clonotype was sampled from a man aged 65 to 79 who had been exposed to COVID-19. The CDR3 region has the DNA TGTGCCAGCAGGGGACAGGGGTATTCACCCCTCCACTTT. Translation gives CASRGQGYSPLHF.